This passage covers 17 T cell receptor beta chains from one sample sequenced in a study of CD8+CD57+ T cells in acquired aplastic anemia. Genomic DNA templated the TCR beta VDJ and CDR3 profiling. In TCRdb, the reads were re-called with MiXCR into one record per CDR3 protein. The sample consists of 300,000 or so distinct CDR3 sequences, under 65% of them appearing once. Individuals selected for sequencing had exhibited CD8+CD57+ cell expansion on flow cytometry. Sample: sorted CD4+, CD8+, or CD8+CD57+ T cells (not recorded which) from PBMCs. Source of these receptors: a human donor with aplastic anemia.

This sequence joins TRBV20-1 and TRBJ1-3; D may be TRBD1 (5 bases). From germline, CDR1 is DFQATT and CDR2 SNEGSKA (reference sequence). Between the trimmed V and J ends, which lost 1 base and 0 bases, there was a span of 13 bases. The CDR3 loop spans 16 amino acids. The CDR3: CSARVGGEVSGNTIYF. For the CDR3, the DNA is TGCAGTGCTAGAGTTGGGGGGGAAGTCTCTGGAAACACCATATATTTT.

This clonotype was seen more than once but under ten times. The CDR3 protein is CASSSRGGYEQYF. The CDR3 bases are TGCGCCAGCAGCTCTCGGGGGGGCTACGAGCAGTACTTC. The J gene is TRBJ2-7, the V gene TRBV5-1; 8 positions match TRBD2. In germline, CDR1 is SGHRS, CDR2 YFSETQ. This CDR3 is 13 amino acids long. Trimming at V came to 3 bases and at J to 3 bases, leaving 2 bases not matched to a gene. Full variable domain (rest looked up from reference TRBV5-1 and TRBJ2-7): KAGVTQTPRYLIKTRGQQVTLSCSPISGHRSVSWYQQTPGQGLQFLFEYFSETQRNKGNFPGRFSGRQFSNSRSEMNVSTLELGDSALYLCASSSRGGYEQYFGPGTRLTVT.

The chain is built from TRBV7-2 and TRBJ2-5; D may correspond to TRBD1 or TRBD2 (7 bases each). Germline CDR1 and CDR2: SGHTA and FQGNSA. V was trimmed by 5 bases and J by 9 bases, leaving 10 bases between them. The CDR3 is 11 residues long. CDR3 bases: TGTGCCAGCAGCGCAGGGGGGGCCCAGTACTTC. Translated: CASSAGGAQYF. Complete variable domain (other parts from reference TRBV7-2 and TRBJ2-5): GAGVSQSPSNKVTEKGKDVELRCDPISGHTALYWYRQSLGQGLEFLIYFQGNSAPDKSGLPSDRFSAERTGGSVSTLTIQRTQQEDSAVYLCASSAGGAQYFGPGTRLLVL.

This rearrangement joins TRBV12-3 or TRBV12-4 to TRBJ2-1; no definite D call. Trimming took 2 bases from V and 10 from J, leaving 9 bases between them. The CDR3 is 12 amino acids. The CDR3 bases are TGTGCCAGCAGTTTACGCAGGCCGGAGCAGTTCTTC. Its translation is CASSLRRPEQFF.

The chain combines TRBV4-1 with TRBJ2-7; D perhaps matches TRBD2 (5 bases). Between the trimmed V and J ends, which lost 0 bases and 4 bases, there was a span of 10 bases. The CDR3 has 14 amino acids. CDR1 and CDR2 from the germline V gene are MGHRA and YSYEKL. This CDR3 is CASSQERGRYEQYF. In DNA, the CDR3 is TGCGCCAGCAGCCAAGAACGGGGTCGTTACGAGCAGTACTTC.

This clonotype was observed many times. The rearrangement joins TRBV18 to TRBJ2-7; 10 bases are shared with TRBD1. Germline CDR1 is KGHSH and CDR2 is LQKENI. J lost 4 bases, V lost 8 bases, and 8 bases had no gene match. This CDR3 comprises 14 residues. The CDR3 sequence: CASTLGTGEYEQYF. In DNA form, the CDR3 reads TGTGCCAGCACGCTCGGGACAGGGGAATACGAGCAGTACTTC.

This clonotype occurred many times. This chain connects TRBV11-2 to TRBJ2-1; D possibly corresponds to TRBD2 (6 bases). CDR3 length equals 15 residues. Germline values: CDR1 SGHAT, CDR2 FQNNGV. With 5 bases removed from V and 10 bases from J, the gap between germline ends came to 21 bases. The CDR3 sequence is CASSLGASVGPEQFF. CDR3 DNA sequence: TGTGCCAGCAGCCTCGGAGCTAGCGTGGGACCGGAGCAGTTCTTC.

V usage is TRBV20-1 and J usage is TRBJ2-7; D unclear. V dropped 0 bases and J dropped 3 bases, with 9 bases sitting between them. This CDR3 comprises 13 residues. Germline CDR1 and CDR2: DFQATT and SNEGSKA (reference sequence). The CDR3 region is CSARDWKGYEQYF. CDR3 DNA: TGCAGTGCTAGAGATTGGAAGGGCTACGAGCAGTACTTC.

The V and J genes are TRBV29-1 and TRBJ1-5; possibly TRBD1 for D (5 bases). Trimming took 0 bases from V and 7 from J, leaving 10 bases between them. Germline V CDR1 and CDR2: SQVTM, ANQGSEA. CDR3 length: 13 residues. CDR3: CSVEEGQGQPQHF. The CDR3 DNA reads as TGCAGCGTTGAAGAAGGTCAGGGCCAGCCCCAGCATTTT.

For this clonotype: The conserved phenylalanine or tryptophan is not found at the CDR3 terminus, so this likely reflects a read error. The DNA is omitted, as the CDR3 cannot be located on it reliably, and the CDR3 follows TCRdb's listing. This sequence joins TRBV20-1 and TRBJ2-3; the D segment call TRBD2 is taken from the table without a DNA check. The germline gives CDR1 DFQATT, CDR2 SNEGSKA (reference sequence). The CDR3 region is 13 residues in length, termini included. The CDR3 loop reads CSALWRIHRYAVV.

This clonotype was counted many times. In nucleotides, the CDR3 is TGTGCCAGCAGCCCGAGAGTCCAGGGCCACGAGCAGTACTTC. It codes for CASSPRVQGHEQYF. The J gene is TRBJ2-7, the V gene TRBV11-2; perhaps TRBD1 as D (5 bases). The CDR3 covers 14 residues. Germline CDR1 SGHAT, CDR2 FQNNGV. V lost 5 bases to trimming and J lost 5 bases, with 16 bases between them.

The chain is built from TRBV10-2 and TRBJ1-5; 10 positions agree with TRBD1. This CDR3 spans 15 amino acids. The V gene end was trimmed by 6 bases and the J gene end by 3 bases; junction bases not matched to a gene: 5. Germline CDR1 reads WSHSY; CDR2 reads SAAADI. In DNA, the CDR3 is TGCGCCAGCAGCTCCGGGACAGGGGTCAATCAGCCCCAGCATTTT. This codes for CASSSGTGVNQPQHF.

V gene TRBV20-1 combines with J gene TRBJ1-5, with D possibly being TRBD1 (5 bases). The CDR3 has 14 residues. Deletions cut 3 bases from V and 5 bases from J, with 14 bases between. Germline-derived CDR1 and CDR2 are DFQATT and SNEGSKA (reference sequence). CDR3: CSARRGVSDQPQHF. The CDR3, as DNA: TGCAGTGCTAGGCGGGGGGTTTCCGATCAGCCCCAGCATTTT.

The chain uses TRBV7-2 and TRBJ1-5; D is undetermined. CDR1 and CDR2 from the germline V gene are SGHTA and FQGNSA. The germline V and J ends were trimmed by 5 bases and 5 bases, with 19 bases remaining between them. The CDR3 sequence is 16 residues long. CDR3 protein: CASSPRGPDGDQPQHF. CDR3 sequence (DNA): TGTGCCAGCAGCCCGAGAGGGCCGGATGGGGATCAGCCCCAGCATTTT.

The chain recombines TRBV20-1 with TRBJ1-1, with D tentatively TRBD1 (5 bases). The CDR3 has 15 amino acids. Germline V lookup: CDR1 DFQATT, CDR2 SNEGSKA (reference sequence). V was shortened by 0 bases and J by 3 bases, with 14 bases between the two germline ends. The chain's CDR3 is CSARETWAGDTEAFF. The CDR3 bases are TGCAGTGCTAGAGAGACTTGGGCGGGGGACACTGAAGCTTTCTTT.

This clonotype was seen more than once but under ten times. The CDR3 DNA reads TGCAGTGCTAGAGACGGCAGGTCCTACGAGCAGTACTTC. Translating it yields CSARDGRSYEQYF. This chain connects TRBV20-1 to TRBJ2-7; D not resolved. The ends were cut back, 0 bases at V and 1 base at J, with 7 bases in the middle. Per the germline V gene, CDR1 is DFQATT and CDR2 is SNEGSKA (reference sequence). The CDR3 is made up of 13 amino acids.

V gene TRBV10-3 combines with J gene TRBJ1-1; no definite D call. CDR3 size: 13 residues. The V end lost 6 bases, the J end lost 2 bases, and 10 bases lay between the germline ends. Germline CDR1 reads ENHRY; CDR2 reads SYGVKD. CDR3 DNA: TGTGCCATCAGGGAGGAGAGAAACACTGAAGCTTTCTTT. Its protein product is CAIREERNTEAFF.